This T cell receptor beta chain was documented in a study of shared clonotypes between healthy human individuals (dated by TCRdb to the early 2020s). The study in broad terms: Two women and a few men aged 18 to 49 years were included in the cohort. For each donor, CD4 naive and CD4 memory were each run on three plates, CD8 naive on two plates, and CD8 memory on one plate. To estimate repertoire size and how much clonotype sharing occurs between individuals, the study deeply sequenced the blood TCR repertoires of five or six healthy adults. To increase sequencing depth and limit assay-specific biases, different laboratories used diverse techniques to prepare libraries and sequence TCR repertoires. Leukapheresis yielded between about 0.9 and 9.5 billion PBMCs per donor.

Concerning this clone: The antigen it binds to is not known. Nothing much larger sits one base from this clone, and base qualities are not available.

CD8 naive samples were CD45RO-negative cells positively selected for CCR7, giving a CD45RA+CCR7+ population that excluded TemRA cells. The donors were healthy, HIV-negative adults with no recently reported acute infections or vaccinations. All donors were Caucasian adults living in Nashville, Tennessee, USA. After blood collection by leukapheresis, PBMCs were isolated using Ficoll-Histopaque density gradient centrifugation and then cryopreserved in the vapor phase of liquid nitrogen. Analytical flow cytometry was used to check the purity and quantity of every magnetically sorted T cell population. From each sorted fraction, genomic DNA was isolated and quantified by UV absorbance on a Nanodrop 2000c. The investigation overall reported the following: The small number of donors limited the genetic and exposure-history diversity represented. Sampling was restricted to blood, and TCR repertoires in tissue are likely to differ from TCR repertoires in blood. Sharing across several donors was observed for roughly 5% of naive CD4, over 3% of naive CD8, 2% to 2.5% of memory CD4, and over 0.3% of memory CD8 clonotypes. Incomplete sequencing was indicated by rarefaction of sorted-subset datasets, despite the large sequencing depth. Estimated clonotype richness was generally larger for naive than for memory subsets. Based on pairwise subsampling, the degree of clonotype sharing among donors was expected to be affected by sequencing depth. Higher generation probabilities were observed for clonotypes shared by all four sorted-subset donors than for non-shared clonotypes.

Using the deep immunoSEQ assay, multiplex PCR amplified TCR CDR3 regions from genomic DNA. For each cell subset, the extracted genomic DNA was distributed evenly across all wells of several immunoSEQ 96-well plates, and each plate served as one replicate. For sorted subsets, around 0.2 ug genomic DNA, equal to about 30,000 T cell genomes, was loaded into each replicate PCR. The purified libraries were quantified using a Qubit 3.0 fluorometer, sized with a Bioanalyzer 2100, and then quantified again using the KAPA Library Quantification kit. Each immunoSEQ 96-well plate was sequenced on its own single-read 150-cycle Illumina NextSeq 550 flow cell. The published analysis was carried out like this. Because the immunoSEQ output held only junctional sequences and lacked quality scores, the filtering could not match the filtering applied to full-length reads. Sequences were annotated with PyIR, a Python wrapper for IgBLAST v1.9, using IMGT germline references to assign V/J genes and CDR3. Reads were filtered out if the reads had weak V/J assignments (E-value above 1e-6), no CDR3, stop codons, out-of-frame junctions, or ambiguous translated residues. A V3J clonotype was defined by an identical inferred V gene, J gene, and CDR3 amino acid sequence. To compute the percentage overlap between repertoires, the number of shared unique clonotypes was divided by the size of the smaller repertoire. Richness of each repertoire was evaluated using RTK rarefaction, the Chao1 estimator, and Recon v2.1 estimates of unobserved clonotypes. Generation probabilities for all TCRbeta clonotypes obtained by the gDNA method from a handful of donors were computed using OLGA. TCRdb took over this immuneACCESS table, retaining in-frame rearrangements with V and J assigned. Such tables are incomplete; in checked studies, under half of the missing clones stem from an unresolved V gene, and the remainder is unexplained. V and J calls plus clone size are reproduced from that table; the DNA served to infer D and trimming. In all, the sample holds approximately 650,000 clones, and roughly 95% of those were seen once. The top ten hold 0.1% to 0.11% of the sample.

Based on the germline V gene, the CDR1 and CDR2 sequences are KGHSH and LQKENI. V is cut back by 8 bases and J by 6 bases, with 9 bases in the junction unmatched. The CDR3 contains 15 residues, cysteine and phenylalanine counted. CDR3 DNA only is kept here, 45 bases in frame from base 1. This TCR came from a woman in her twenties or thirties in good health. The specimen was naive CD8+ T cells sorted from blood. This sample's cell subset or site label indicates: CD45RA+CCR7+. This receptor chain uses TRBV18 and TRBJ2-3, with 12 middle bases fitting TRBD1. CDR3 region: CASAPGTGGKDTQYF. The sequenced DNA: TGTGCCAGCGCCCCCGGGACAGGGGGCAAGGATACGCAGTATTTT.